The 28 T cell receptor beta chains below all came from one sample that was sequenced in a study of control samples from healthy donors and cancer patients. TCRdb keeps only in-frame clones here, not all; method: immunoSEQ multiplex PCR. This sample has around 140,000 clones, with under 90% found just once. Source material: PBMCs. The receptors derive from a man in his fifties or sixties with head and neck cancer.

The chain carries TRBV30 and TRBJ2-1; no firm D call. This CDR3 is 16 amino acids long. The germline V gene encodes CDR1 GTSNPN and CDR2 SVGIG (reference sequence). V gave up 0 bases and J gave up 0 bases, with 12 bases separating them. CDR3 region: CAWSVLGLSSYNEQFF. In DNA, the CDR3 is TGTGCCTGGAGTGTACTTGGCCTAAGCTCCTACAATGAGCAGTTCTTC. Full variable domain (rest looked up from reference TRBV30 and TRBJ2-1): SQTIHQWPATLVQPVGSPLSLECTVEGTSNPNLYWYRQAAGRGLQLLFYSVGIGQISSEVPQNLSASRPQDRQFILSSKKLLLSDSGFYLCAWSVLGLSSYNEQFFGPGTRLTVL.

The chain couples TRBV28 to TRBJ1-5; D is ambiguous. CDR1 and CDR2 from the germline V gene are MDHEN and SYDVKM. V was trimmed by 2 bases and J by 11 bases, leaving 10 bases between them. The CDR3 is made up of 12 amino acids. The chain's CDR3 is CASSLVSGAQHF. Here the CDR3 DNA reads TGTGCCAGCAGTTTAGTGTCCGGGGCCCAGCATTTT.

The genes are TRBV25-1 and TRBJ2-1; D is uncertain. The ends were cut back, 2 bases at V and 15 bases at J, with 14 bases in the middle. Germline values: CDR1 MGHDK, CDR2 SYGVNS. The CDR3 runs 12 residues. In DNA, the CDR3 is TGTGCCAGCAGTGAAGAGGTTCCGGCGTTGTTCTTC. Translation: CASSEEVPALFF.

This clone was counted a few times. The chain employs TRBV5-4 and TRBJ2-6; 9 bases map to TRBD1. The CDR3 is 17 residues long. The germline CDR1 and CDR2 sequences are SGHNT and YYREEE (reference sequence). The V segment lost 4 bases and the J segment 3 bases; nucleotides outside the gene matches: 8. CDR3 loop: CASSPRTGDYGANVLTF. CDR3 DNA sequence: TGTGCCAGCAGCCCCAGGACAGGGGATTATGGGGCCAACGTCCTGACTTTC.

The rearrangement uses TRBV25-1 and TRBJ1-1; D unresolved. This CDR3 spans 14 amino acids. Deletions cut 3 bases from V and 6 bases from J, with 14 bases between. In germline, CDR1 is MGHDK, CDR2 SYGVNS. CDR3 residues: CASSDLSRRAEAFF. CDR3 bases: TGTGCCAGCAGTGACCTTTCTCGGAGGGCTGAAGCTTTCTTT.

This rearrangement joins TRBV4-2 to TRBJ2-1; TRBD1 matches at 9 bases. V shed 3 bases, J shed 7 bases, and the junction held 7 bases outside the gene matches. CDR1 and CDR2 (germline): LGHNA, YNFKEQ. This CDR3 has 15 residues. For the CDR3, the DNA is TGTGCCAGCAGCCACCGAGGACAGGGGTCGAATGAGCAGTTCTTC. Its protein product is CASSHRGQGSNEQFF.

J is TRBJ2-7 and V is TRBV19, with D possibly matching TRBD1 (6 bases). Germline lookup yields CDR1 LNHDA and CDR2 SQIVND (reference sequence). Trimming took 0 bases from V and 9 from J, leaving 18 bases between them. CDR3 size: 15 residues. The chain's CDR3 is CASSIDQTTGGLQYF. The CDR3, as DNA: TGTGCCAGTAGTATAGATCAAACGACAGGCGGGCTGCAGTACTTC. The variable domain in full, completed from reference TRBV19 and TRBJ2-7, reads DGGITQSPKYLFRKEGQNVTLSCEQNLNHDAMYWYRQDPGQGLRLIYYSQIVNDFQKGDIAEGYSVSREKKESFPLTVTSAQKNPTAFYLCASSIDQTTGGLQYFGPGTRLTVT.

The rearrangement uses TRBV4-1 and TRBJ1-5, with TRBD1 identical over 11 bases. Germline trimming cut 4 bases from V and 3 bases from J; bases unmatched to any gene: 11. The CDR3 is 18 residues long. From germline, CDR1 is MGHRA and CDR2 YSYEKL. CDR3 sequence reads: CASSLRTGGEYDNQPQHF. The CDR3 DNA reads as TGCGCCAGCAGCCTTAGGACAGGGGGCGAGTATGACAATCAGCCCCAGCATTTT.

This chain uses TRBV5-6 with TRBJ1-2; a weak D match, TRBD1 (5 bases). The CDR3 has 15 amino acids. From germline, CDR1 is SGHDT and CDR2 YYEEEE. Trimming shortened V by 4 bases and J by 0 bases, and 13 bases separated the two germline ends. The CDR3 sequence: CASSQFLTANYGYTF. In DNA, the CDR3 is TGTGCCAGCAGCCAATTTTTGACAGCTAACTATGGCTACACCTTC.

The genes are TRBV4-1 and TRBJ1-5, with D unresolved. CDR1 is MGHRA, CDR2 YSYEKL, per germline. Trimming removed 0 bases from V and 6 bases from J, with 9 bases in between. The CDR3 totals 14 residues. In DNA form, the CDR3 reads TGCGCCAGCAGCCAAGATTCTCCAAGTCAGCCCCAGCATTTT. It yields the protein CASSQDSPSQPQHF.

In DNA form, the CDR3 reads TGTGCCAGCAGCTTAGGACAGACCGACGAGCAGTACTTC. This translates into CASSLGQTDEQYF. The chain combines TRBV11-2 with TRBJ2-7; D perhaps matches TRBD1 (5 bases). The length of the CDR3 is 13 residues. The germline V and J ends were trimmed by 1 base and 5 bases, with 9 bases remaining between them. Per the germline V gene, CDR1 is SGHAT and CDR2 is FQNNGV.

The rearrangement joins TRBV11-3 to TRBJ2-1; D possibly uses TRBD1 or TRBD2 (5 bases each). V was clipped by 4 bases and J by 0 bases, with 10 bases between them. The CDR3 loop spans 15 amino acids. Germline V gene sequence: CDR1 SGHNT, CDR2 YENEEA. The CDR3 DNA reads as TGTGCCAGCAGCTCGGACGGGACCTCCTACAATGAGCAGTTCTTC. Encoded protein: CASSSDGTSYNEQFF.

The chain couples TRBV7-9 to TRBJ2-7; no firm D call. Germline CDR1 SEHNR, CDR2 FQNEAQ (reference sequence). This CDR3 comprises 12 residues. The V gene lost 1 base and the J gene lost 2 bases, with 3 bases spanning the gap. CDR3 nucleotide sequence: TGTGCCAGCAGCTTAGATCCCTACGAGCAGTACTTC. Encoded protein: CASSLDPYEQYF.

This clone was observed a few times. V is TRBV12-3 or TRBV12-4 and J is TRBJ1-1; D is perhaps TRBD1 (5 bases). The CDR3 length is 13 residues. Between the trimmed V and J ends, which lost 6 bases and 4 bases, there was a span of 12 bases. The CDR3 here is CASSRGRGTEAFF. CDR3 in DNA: TGTGCCAGCAGCCGTGGTAGGGGCACTGAAGCTTTCTTT.

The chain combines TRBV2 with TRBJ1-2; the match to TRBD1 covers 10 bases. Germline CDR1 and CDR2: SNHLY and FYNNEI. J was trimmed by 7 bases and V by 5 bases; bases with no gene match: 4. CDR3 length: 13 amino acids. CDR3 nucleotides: TGTGCCAGCAGTTCCGGGACAGGGGCTGGCTACACCTTC. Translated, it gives CASSSGTGAGYTF.

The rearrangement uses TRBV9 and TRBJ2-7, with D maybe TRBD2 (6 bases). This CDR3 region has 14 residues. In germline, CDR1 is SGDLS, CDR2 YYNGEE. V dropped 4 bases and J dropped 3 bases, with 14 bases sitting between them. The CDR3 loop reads CASSPGGFSYEQYF. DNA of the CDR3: TGTGCCAGCAGCCCAGGAGGGTTCAGCTACGAGCAGTACTTC.

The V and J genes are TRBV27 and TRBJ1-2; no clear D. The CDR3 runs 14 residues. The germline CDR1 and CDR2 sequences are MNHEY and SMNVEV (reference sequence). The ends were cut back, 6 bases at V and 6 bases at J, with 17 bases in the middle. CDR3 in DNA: TGTGCCAGCAGACACCCCCGGGCCCTAGATGGCTACACCTTC. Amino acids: CASRHPRALDGYTF.

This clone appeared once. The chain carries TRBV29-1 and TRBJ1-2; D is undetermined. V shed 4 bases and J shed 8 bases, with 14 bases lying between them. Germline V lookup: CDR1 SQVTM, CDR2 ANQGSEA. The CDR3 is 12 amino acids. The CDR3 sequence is CSVVRQGGGYTF. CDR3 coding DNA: TGCAGCGTTGTCAGGCAAGGCGGCGGCTACACCTTC.

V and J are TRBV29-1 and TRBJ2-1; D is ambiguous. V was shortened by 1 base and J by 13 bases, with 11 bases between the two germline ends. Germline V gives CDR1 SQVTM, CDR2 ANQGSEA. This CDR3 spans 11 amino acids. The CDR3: CSVEVGDVQFF. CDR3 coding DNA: TGCAGCGTTGAAGTCGGAGACGTACAGTTCTTC.

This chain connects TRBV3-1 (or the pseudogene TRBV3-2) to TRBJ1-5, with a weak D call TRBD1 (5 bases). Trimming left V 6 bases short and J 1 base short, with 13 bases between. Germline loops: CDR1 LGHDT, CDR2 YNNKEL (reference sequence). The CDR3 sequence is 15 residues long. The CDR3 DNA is TGTGCCAGCAGTCCATCGGGGCAGAGCAATCAGCCCCAGCATTTT. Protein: CASSPSGQSNQPQHF.

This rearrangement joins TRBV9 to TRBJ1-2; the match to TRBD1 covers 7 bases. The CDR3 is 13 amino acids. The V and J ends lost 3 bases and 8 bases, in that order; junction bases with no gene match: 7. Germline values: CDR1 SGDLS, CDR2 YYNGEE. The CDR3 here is CASSAQGVAGYTF. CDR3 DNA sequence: TGTGCCAGCAGCGCGCAGGGGGTCGCCGGCTACACCTTC.

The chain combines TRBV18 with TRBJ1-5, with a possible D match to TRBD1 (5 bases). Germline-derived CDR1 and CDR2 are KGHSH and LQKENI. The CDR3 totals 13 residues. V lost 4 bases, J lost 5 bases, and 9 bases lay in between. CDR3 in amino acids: CASSREQDQPQHF. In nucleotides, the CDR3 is TGTGCCAGCTCACGTGAACAGGATCAGCCCCAGCATTTT.

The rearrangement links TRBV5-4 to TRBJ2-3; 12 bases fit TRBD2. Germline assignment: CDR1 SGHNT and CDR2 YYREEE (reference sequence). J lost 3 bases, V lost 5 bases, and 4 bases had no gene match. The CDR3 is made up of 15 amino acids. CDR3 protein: CASSTSGGKTDTQYF. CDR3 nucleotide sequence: TGTGCCAGCAGTACTAGCGGGGGGAAGACAGATACGCAGTATTTT. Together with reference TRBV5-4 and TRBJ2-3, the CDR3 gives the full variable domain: ETGVTQSPTHLIKTRGQQVTLRCSSQSGHNTVSWYQQALGQGPQFIFQYYREEENGRGNFPPRFSGLQFPNYSSELNVNALELDDSALYLCASSTSGGKTDTQYFGPGTRLTVL.

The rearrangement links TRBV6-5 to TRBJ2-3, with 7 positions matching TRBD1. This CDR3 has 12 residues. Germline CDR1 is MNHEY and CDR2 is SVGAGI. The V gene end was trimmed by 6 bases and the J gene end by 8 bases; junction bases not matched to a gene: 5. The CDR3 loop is CASSPTGRTQYF. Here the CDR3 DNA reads TGTGCCAGCAGCCCGACAGGGCGTACGCAGTATTTT.

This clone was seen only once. The CDR3 bases are TGTGCCAGCAGCTCTCAGGGCCCCGGGGAGCTGTTTTTT. Amino acid sequence: CASSSQGPGELFF. J is TRBJ2-2 and V is TRBV7-2; the D gene is possibly TRBD1 (5 bases). Trimming stripped 4 bases from V and 6 bases from J, with 9 bases between. Per germline, CDR1 SGHTA and CDR2 FQGNSA. The length of the CDR3 is 13 residues.

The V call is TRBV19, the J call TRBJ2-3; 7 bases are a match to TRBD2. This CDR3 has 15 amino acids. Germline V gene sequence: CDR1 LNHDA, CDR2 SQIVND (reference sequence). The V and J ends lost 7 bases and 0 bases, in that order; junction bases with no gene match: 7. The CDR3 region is CASKLGGSSTDTQYF. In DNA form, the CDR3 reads TGTGCCAGTAAACTGGGGGGGTCTAGCACAGATACGCAGTATTTT. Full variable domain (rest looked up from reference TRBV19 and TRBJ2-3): DGGITQSPKYLFRKEGQNVTLSCEQNLNHDAMYWYRQDPGQGLRLIYYSQIVNDFQKGDIAEGYSVSREKKESFPLTVTSAQKNPTAFYLCASKLGGSSTDTQYFGPGTRLTVL.

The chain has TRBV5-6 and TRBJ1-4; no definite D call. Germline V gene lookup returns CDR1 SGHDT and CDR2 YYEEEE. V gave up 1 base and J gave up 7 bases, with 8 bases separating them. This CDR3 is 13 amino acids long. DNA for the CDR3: TGTGCCAGCAGCTTGTTGGGTAGTGAAAAACTGTTTTTT. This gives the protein CASSLLGSEKLFF.

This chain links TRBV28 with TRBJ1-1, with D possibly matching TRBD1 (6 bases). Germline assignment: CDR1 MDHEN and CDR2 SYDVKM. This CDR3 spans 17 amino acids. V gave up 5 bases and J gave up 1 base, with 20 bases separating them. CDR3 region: CASSPLQLRDKNTEAFF. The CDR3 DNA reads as TGTGCCAGCAGTCCCCTACAACTCCGGGACAAGAACACTGAAGCTTTCTTT.